This passage covers 27 T cell receptor beta chains from one sample sequenced in a study of cytomegalovirus exposure and HLA in healthy donors. Primers for the PCR totalled 60 Vbeta and 13 Jbeta. Data came from immunoSEQ multiplex PCR; TCRdb stores just in-frame clones and leaves some out. The sample includes 170,000 or so clones, over 75% of them seen just once. The sequenced material came from PBMCs. The origin of the receptors is a woman in her fifties or sixties in good health and CMV-seronegative.

The chain combines TRBV4-3 with TRBJ2-7; 9 bases line up with TRBD1. Germline V gives CDR1 LGHNA, CDR2 YSLEER. This CDR3 region has 15 residues. Trimming cost V 2 bases and J 4 bases; bases outside gene matches: 6. Here the CDR3 reads CASSQQGQGGYEQYF. As DNA, the CDR3 is TGCGCCAGCAGCCAACAGGGACAGGGCGGATACGAGCAGTACTTC.

This chain joins TRBV5-1 and TRBJ2-5, with TRBD1 matching over 8 bases. The germline V gene encodes CDR1 SGHRS and CDR2 YFSETQ. CDR3 length equals 13 residues. J gave up 5 bases and V 4 bases, and 4 bases lay outside the gene matches. The CDR3 loop reads CASSDPGGETQYF. The DNA for the CDR3 is TGCGCCAGCAGCGATCCAGGGGGCGAGACCCAGTACTTC.

The chain employs TRBV10-1 and TRBJ2-7; tentatively, D is TRBD1 (5 bases). CDR1 and CDR2 from the germline V gene are WNHNN and SYGVQD (reference sequence). V shed 6 bases and J shed 6 bases, with 12 bases lying between them. The CDR3 covers 12 residues. The CDR3 nucleotides are TGCGCCAGCAGCCCCGGACATGGCGAGCAGTACTTC. It yields the protein CASSPGHGEQYF.

This rearrangement joins TRBV7-2 to TRBJ2-5; a weak D match, TRBD2 (5 bases). Germline assignment: CDR1 SGHTA and CDR2 FQGNSA. CDR3 size: 13 residues. Trimming pared 4 bases from V and 5 bases from J, leaving 11 bases between. The CDR3 DNA reads as TGTGCCAGCAGCTCGGGGATTTGGGAGACCCAGTACTTC. Protein: CASSSGIWETQYF.

The chain has TRBV7-9 and TRBJ2-7; 11 bases align to TRBD1. The CDR3 is made up of 14 amino acids. With V trimmed by 2 bases and J by 9 bases, 6 bases remained unmatched. Per the germline V gene, CDR1 is SEHNR and CDR2 is FQNEAQ (reference sequence). CDR3 coding DNA: TGTGCCAGCAGCTTAAAAACGGGACAGGGGGGGCAGTACTTC. The encoded protein is CASSLKTGQGGQYF. Full variable domain (missing parts from reference TRBV7-9 and TRBJ2-7): DTGVSQNPRHKITKRGQNVTFRCDPISEHNRLYWYRQTLGQGPEFLTYFQNEAQLEKSRLLSDRFSAERPKGSFSTLEIQRTEQGDSAMYLCASSLKTGQGGQYFGPGTRLTVT.

The genes are TRBV7-6 and TRBJ2-2, with TRBD2 matching over 10 bases. The CDR3 sequence is 17 residues long. J was trimmed by 3 bases and V by 3 bases; bases with no gene match: 7. CDR1 is SGHVS, CDR2 FNYEAQ, per germline. DNA for the CDR3: TGTGCCAGCAGCTTCATCAGCGGGGGGGCCTACACCGGGGAGCTGTTTTTT. Its translation is CASSFISGGAYTGELFF.

DNA of the CDR3: TGCGCCAGCAGCTTAGCTCCCCTGGCGGCGGGAGGGCCCACAGATACGCAGTATTTT. This sequence encodes CASSLAPLAAGGPTDTQYF. The chain couples TRBV5-1 to TRBJ2-3, with 9 bases that match TRBD2. V shed 2 bases, J shed 2 bases, and the junction held 15 bases outside the gene matches. The CDR3 totals 19 residues. Germline V gene data show CDR1 as SGHRS and CDR2 as YFSETQ.

The genes are TRBV6-5 and TRBJ2-3; 7 positions match TRBD1. The V gene's germline CDR1 is MNHEY and CDR2 SVGAGI. The CDR3 contains 14 residues. The trim removed 6 bases at V and 6 bases at J, leaving 9 bases unmatched. In DNA form, the CDR3 reads TGTGCCAGCAGCCCCGAGGGGGCCCCCGATACGCAGTATTTT. Its protein product is CASSPEGAPDTQYF.

J is TRBJ2-3 and V is TRBV29-1, with D possibly TRBD1 on 6 matching bases. V shed 5 bases and J shed 4 bases, with 10 bases lying between them. This CDR3 is 12 amino acids long. Germline loops: CDR1 SQVTM, CDR2 ANQGSEA. The CDR3 DNA reads as TGCAGCGTTTTGACAGGCGCAGATACGCAGTATTTT. Residues: CSVLTGADTQYF.

V usage is TRBV29-1 and J usage is TRBJ2-1; D might be TRBD1 (6 bases). Germline CDR1 and CDR2: SQVTM and ANQGSEA. Trimming stripped 6 bases from V and 0 bases from J, with 30 bases between. The CDR3 is 20 amino acids. The CDR3 DNA reads as TGCAGCGTCATCCCGGGACACCCAATGAGACAGGTTAGCTCCTACAATGAGCAGTTCTTC. This encodes CSVIPGHPMRQVSSYNEQFF.

The J gene is TRBJ2-3, the V gene TRBV6-4; TRBD2 might be the D (5 bases). This CDR3 spans 17 amino acids. From germline, CDR1 is MRHNA and CDR2 SNTAGT. V gave up 0 bases and J gave up 6 bases, with 19 bases separating them. CDR3: CASSDSAEDEQMDTQYF. The DNA for the CDR3 is TGTGCCAGCAGTGACTCCGCGGAGGACGAACAGATGGATACGCAGTATTTT.

This clone was counted between two and nine times. This rearrangement joins TRBV25-1 to TRBJ2-2, with a tentative D call TRBD2 (6 bases). Germline V gene sequence: CDR1 MGHDK, CDR2 SYGVNS. This CDR3 is built from 15 residues. Trimming stripped 3 bases from V and 5 bases from J, with 13 bases between. The chain's CDR3 is CASSESSGPTGELFF. CDR3 bases: TGTGCCAGCAGTGAGAGTAGCGGCCCAACCGGGGAGCTGTTTTTT.

This clone turned up a few times. The rearrangement joins TRBV20-1 to TRBJ2-5; D call uncertain. The J call is doubtful: the DNA matches TRBJ2-7 better. The germline CDR1 and CDR2 sequences are DFQATT and SNEGSKA (reference sequence). The CDR3 is 11 amino acids. The DNA of the CDR3 is TGCAGTGCTGAGCGTTCCTACGAGCAGTACTTC. Protein sequence: CSAERSYEQYF.

The CDR3 loop reads CASSSRPKTNSYEQYF. In DNA, the CDR3 is TGTGCCAGCAGCTCAAGGCCAAAGACTAACTCCTACGAGCAGTACTTC. The genes are TRBV11-1 and TRBJ2-7, with a possible D match to TRBD2 (5 bases). The CDR3 contains 16 residues. Deletions cut 4 bases from V and 0 bases from J, with 16 bases between. Per the germline V gene, CDR1 is SGHAT and CDR2 is FQDESV (reference sequence).

V usage is TRBV7-9 and J usage is TRBJ1-4; D ambiguous. Germline assignment: CDR1 SEHNR and CDR2 FQNEAQ (reference sequence). This CDR3 has 14 amino acids. V lost 4 bases, J lost 7 bases, and 13 bases lay in between. The DNA for the CDR3 is TGTGCCAGCAGCTCCTTCGGGTCTGTTGAAAAACTGTTTTTT. Translating it yields CASSSFGSVEKLFF.

This chain joins TRBV5-6 and TRBJ1-1; TRBD1 aligns across 7 bases. This CDR3 has 15 residues. V was clipped by 5 bases and J by 6 bases; unmatched bases: 13. Germline values: CDR1 SGHDT, CDR2 YYEEEE. CDR3 in DNA: TGTGCCAGCAGTTCCTCAGGGGGTTTTAGCCCTGAAGCTTTCTTT. It translates to CASSSSGGFSPEAFF. The variable domain in full, with the rest retrieved from reference TRBV5-6 and TRBJ1-1, is DAGVTQSPTHLIKTRGQQVTLRCSPKSGHDTVSWYQQALGQGPQFIFQYYEEEERQRGNFPDRFSGHQFPNYSSELNVNALLLGDSALYLCASSSSGGFSPEAFFGQGTRLTVV.

The chain employs TRBV11-1 and TRBJ2-3; 9 bases line up with TRBD2. CDR1 is SGHAT, CDR2 FQDESV, per germline (reference sequence). Trimming cost V 6 bases and J 6 bases; bases outside gene matches: 10. CDR3 size: 15 residues. The chain's CDR3 is CASSPRLAEEDTQYF. In DNA, the CDR3 is TGTGCCAGCAGTCCAAGACTAGCGGAGGAGGATACGCAGTATTTT.

The V call is TRBV14, the J call TRBJ2-7, with 8 bases fitting TRBD2. This CDR3 is 16 amino acids long. Germline V gene lookup returns CDR1 SGHDN and CDR2 FVKESK. V lost 4 bases, J lost 7 bases, and 15 bases stayed unmatched. CDR3 protein: CASSPLGERERGEQYF. CDR3 nucleotide sequence: TGTGCCAGCAGCCCCCTGGGGGAGCGGGAGAGGGGGGAGCAGTACTTC.

This clone was seen once. The chain is built from TRBV29-1 and TRBJ2-1; 8 bases agree with TRBD1. Germline CDR1 and CDR2: SQVTM and ANQGSEA. The CDR3 extends over 15 amino acids. After removal of 1 base from V and 3 bases from J, the junction contained 5 bases not matched to a gene. The CDR3 reads CSVEGTGTNYNEQFF. The CDR3 DNA reads TGCAGCGTTGAAGGGACAGGGACCAACTACAATGAGCAGTTCTTC.

V and J are TRBV6-1 and TRBJ2-1; 10 nucleotides agree with TRBD2. The CDR3 loop spans 15 amino acids. V shed 6 bases, J shed 2 bases, and the junction held 4 bases outside the gene matches. The germline CDR1 and CDR2 sequences are MNHNS and SASEGT. DNA for the CDR3: TGTGCCAGCAGAATAGCGGGGGGCACCTACAATGAGCAGTTCTTC. Its protein product is CASRIAGGTYNEQFF.

The chain combines TRBV21-1 with TRBJ2-7; the tabulated D call, TRBD2, remains unverified against the DNA. TRBV21-1 is a documented pseudogene. This CDR3 region has 17 residues. CDR3 bases: TGTGCCAGCAGCAAAGGACTCCTCTCAGCGGAGTCCTACGAGCAGTACTTC. Protein: CASSKGLLSAESYEQYF.

The chain carries TRBV28 and TRBJ1-4; D not resolved. Trimming took off 6 bases at V and 0 bases at J, with 17 bases between the two ends. CDR1 is MDHEN, CDR2 SYDVKM, per germline. This CDR3 has 17 residues. CDR3 residues: CASSQTKLGATNEKLFF. In DNA, the CDR3 is TGTGCCAGCAGCCAGACAAAACTGGGAGCAACTAATGAAAAACTGTTTTTT.

The rearrangement uses TRBV28 and TRBJ2-1; TRBD2 matches 9 bases. Germline CDR1 reads MDHEN; CDR2 reads SYDVKM. The V segment lost 6 bases and the J segment 5 bases; nucleotides outside the gene matches: 8. The CDR3 extends over 15 amino acids. This CDR3 is CASSSPSGGNNEQFF. In nucleotides, the CDR3 is TGTGCCAGCAGCTCCCCCAGCGGGGGGAACAATGAGCAGTTCTTC.

This sequence joins TRBV6-5 and TRBJ2-7; no firm D call. The germline V and J ends were trimmed by 2 bases and 7 bases, with 6 bases remaining between them. The CDR3 covers 11 residues. Germline lookup yields CDR1 MNHEY and CDR2 SVGAGI. CDR3 coding DNA: TGTGCCAGCAGTTACCTCCGGGAGCAGTACTTC. This encodes CASSYLREQYF.

This chain joins TRBV30 and TRBJ2-1; 8 nucleotides align to TRBD1. The V and J ends lost 1 base and 8 bases, in that order; junction bases with no gene match: 10. The germline V gene encodes CDR1 GTSNPN and CDR2 SVGIG (reference sequence). This CDR3 region has 15 residues. The CDR3 is CAWSAGQGAFYEQFF. As DNA, the CDR3 is TGTGCCTGGAGTGCGGGGCAGGGGGCATTCTATGAGCAGTTCTTC.

The chain carries TRBV27 and TRBJ2-3; D is perhaps TRBD2 (6 bases). Trimming stripped 4 bases from V and 3 bases from J, with 11 bases between. The CDR3 loop spans 14 amino acids. In germline, CDR1 is MNHEY, CDR2 SMNVEV (reference sequence). Here the CDR3 reads CASSSWTNTDTQYF. CDR3 bases: TGTGCCAGCAGTTCTTGGACTAATACAGATACGCAGTATTTT.

This chain links TRBV19 with TRBJ2-3; TRBD2 agrees at 7 bases. Germline V gene data show CDR1 as LNHDA and CDR2 as SQIVND (reference sequence). Trimming cost V 3 bases and J 2 bases; bases outside gene matches: 17. The CDR3 has 19 amino acids. CDR3 amino acids: CASSITVSLASGTTDTQYF. CDR3 DNA: TGTGCCAGTAGTATTACGGTTAGTCTCGCTAGCGGTACCACAGATACGCAGTATTTT.